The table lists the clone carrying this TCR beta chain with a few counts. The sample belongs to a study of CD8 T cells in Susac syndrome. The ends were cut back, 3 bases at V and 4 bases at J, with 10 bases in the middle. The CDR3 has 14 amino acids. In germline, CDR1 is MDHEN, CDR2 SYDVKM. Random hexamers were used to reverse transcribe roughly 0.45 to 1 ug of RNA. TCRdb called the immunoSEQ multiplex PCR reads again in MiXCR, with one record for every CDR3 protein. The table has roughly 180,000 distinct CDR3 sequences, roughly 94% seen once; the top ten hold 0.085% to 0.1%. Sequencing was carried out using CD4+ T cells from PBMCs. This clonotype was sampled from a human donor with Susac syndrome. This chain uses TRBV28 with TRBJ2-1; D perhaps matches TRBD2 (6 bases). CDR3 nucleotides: TGTGCCAGCAGTTTCGGCGGGACGTACAATGAGCAGTTCTTC. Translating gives CASSFGGTYNEQFF.